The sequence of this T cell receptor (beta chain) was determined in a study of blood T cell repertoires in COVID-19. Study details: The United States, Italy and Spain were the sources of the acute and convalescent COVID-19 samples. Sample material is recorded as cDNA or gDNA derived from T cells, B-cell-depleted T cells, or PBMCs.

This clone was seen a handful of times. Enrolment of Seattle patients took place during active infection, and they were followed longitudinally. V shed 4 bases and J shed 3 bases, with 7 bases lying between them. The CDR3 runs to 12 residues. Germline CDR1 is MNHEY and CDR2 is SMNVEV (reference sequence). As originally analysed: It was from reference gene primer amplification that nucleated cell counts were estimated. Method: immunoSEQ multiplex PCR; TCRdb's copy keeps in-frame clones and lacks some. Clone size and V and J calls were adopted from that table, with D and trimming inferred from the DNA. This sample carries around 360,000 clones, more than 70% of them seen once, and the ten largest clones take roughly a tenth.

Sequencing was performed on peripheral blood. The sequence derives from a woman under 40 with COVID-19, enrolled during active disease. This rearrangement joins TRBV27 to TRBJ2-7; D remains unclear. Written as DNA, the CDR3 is TGTGCCAGCAGTTCCAATAGCTACGAGCAGTACTTC. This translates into CASSSNSYEQYF.